These T cell receptor beta chains were read from a single sample in a study of blood T cell repertoires in COVID-19. Clones were read by immunoSEQ multiplex PCR, and TCRdb kept only the in-frame ones, dropping some. The repertoire has tens of thousands of clones, roughly 73% of them found once; the top ten carry roughly 61%. Sequenced input: peripheral blood. The receptors here all came from a man older than 75 with acute or convalescent COVID-19. Each CDR3 is given with its conserved first and last residue. D genes are given only for firm matches. Rows give clone size only sometimes, using once, few, many, or a class for an expanded clone.

D gene	J gene	V gene	clone size	CDR3 DNA	CDR3 protein
.	TRBJ1-1	TRBV21-1	.	TGTGCCAGCACTAACACTGAAGCTTTCTTT	CASTNTEAFF
TRBD1	TRBJ1-5	TRBV20-1	few	TGCAGTGCTAGTAGGGCAGGGGGTAATCAGCCCCAGCATTTT	CSASRAGGNQPQHF
TRBD2	TRBJ2-1	TRBV7-8	once	TGTGCCAGCAGCCCCAGGACTAGCGGACCTTACAATGAGCAGTTCTTC	CASSPRTSGPYNEQFF
TRBD2	TRBJ2-5	TRBV7-9	once	TGTGCCAGCAGCCCTGGGAGGGTCGGATCAGAGACCCAGTACTTC	CASSPGRVGSETQYF
TRBD1	TRBJ2-3	TRBV7-9	.	TGTGCCAGCAGCGTCTACGGGACAGGGAAGATCACAGATACGCAGTATTTT	CASSVYGTGKITDTQYF
TRBD2	TRBJ2-1	TRBV19	.	TGTGCCAGTAGTATCCTTTGGGAGGGGACCAGCTCCTACAATGAGCAGTTCTTC	CASSILWEGTSSYNEQFF
TRBD2	TRBJ2-1	TRBV7-8	few	TGTGCCAGCAGCTTAGAGGTAGCGGGAGTCGGCAATGAGCAGTTCTTC	CASSLEVAGVGNEQFF
.	TRBJ2-7	TRBV7-2	.	TGTGCCAGCAGCGCCGACGGGACAAGAACCTACGAGCAGTACTTC	CASSADGTRTYEQYF
TRBD2	TRBJ2-1	TRBV27	.	TGTGCCAGCAGTCCTCCAACTATTCGACTAGCGAGCGGGATTAACAATGAGCAGTTCTTC	CASSPPTIRLASGINNEQFF
.	TRBJ2-1	TRBV10-3	.	TGTGCCATCAGTTCCGGAGAAGCGTTTTACAATGAGCAGTTCTTC	CAISSGEAFYNEQFF
TRBD1	TRBJ1-4	TRBV7-9	.	TGTGCCAGCACCTACAGGGGCTCTAATGAAAAACTGTTTTTT	CASTYRGSNEKLFF
TRBD1	TRBJ2-3	TRBV2	.	TGTGCCAGCAGGAGGGGACAGGGAGGGGCAGATACGCAGTATTTT	CASRRGQGGADTQYF
.	TRBJ2-7	TRBV2	.	TGTGCCAGCAGTGAGGAGGTCCTCCCTTCCTACGAGCAGTACTTC	CASSEEVLPSYEQYF
TRBD1	TRBJ2-5	TRBV6-5	.	TGTGCCAGCGGGGACAGGGGACAAGGGGAGACCCAGTACTTC	CASGDRGQGETQYF
TRBD1	TRBJ1-2	TRBV28	.	TGTGCCACCCTCCTCGGGACAGGGTTCGGCTACACCTTC	CATLLGTGFGYTF
.	TRBJ2-7	TRBV30	.	TGTGCCTGGAGTCCTCAGGCTGGTTACTACGAGCAGTACTTC	CAWSPQAGYYEQYF
TRBD1	TRBJ1-2	TRBV7-2	.	TGTGCCAGCAGCTCCCCCAGGGGGGTTCTCGGCTACACCTTC	CASSSPRGVLGYTF
TRBD2	TRBJ2-3	TRBV28	.	TGTGCCAGCAGTTTTAGCGGGCCGGGGGATACGCAGTATTTT	CASSFSGPGDTQYF
.	TRBJ2-4	TRBV5-1	few	TGCGCCAGCAGCTTGGGACAGCAAGCCTCCATCTCGTACTTC	CASSLGQQASISYF
.	TRBJ1-4	TRBV7-7	.	TGTGCCAGCAGCCGCGGGCCCTCTGAAAAACTGTTTTTT	CASSRGPSEKLFF
.	TRBJ2-3	TRBV5-7	.	TGTGCCAGCAGCTGGACCGGGATCAGAGATACGCAGTATTTT	CASSWTGIRDTQYF
.	TRBJ1-1	TRBV6-5	.	TGTGCCGCCGGAGGGGCGGTAAACACTGAAGCTTTCTTT	CAAGGAVNTEAFF
.	TRBJ1-5	TRBV7-9	.	TGTGCCAGCAGCTTTTATAGCAATCAGCCCCAGCATTTT	CASSFYSNQPQHF
.	TRBJ1-6	TRBV2	.	TGTGCCAGCAGGGAAGGAGATTATTCACCCCTCCACTTT	CASREGDYSPLHF
TRBD1	TRBJ1-3	TRBV14	once	TGTGCCAGCAGCCGTCTGAATCTGGGACAGGGCGTTGGAGTTGGAAACACCATATATTTT	CASSRLNLGQGVGVGNTIYF
.	TRBJ2-2	TRBV5-1	once	TGCGCCAGCAGCGGCTTCGGCGGAACCGGGGAGCTGTTTTTT	CASSGFGGTGELFF
.	TRBJ1-5	TRBV19	.	TGTGCCAGTTCTAGGTTGGAGGGGCGCGGGAGCAATCAGCCCCAGCATTTT	CASSRLEGRGSNQPQHF
TRBD1	TRBJ1-5	TRBV10-1	few	TGCGCCAGCAGAGACGACAGGGGAGAGAGCAATCAGCCCCAGCATTTT	CASRDDRGESNQPQHF
TRBD2	TRBJ2-7	TRBV7-3	.	TGTGCCAGCAGCTTAGAAAGGCTAGCGGGAGGCTACGAGCAGTACTTC	CASSLERLAGGYEQYF
TRBD2	TRBJ2-3	TRBV2	.	TGTGCCAGCAGTGATGGGACTAGCTTCACAGATACGCAGTATTTT	CASSDGTSFTDTQYF
.	TRBJ2-1	TRBV24-1	.	TGTGCCACCAGTGATTTGACTGGACTCCGCCACAATGAGCAGTTCTTC	CATSDLTGLRHNEQFF
TRBD2	TRBJ2-1	TRBV5-1	.	TGCGCCAGCAGCTCGCGGGGACTAGCGGGAGAGGAGCAGTTCTTC	CASSSRGLAGEEQFF
TRBD1	TRBJ2-2	TRBV27	few	TGTGCCAGCAGGAATCACGCAGGGGGCTCGAACACCGGGGAGCTGTTTTTT	CASRNHAGGSNTGELFF
.	TRBJ2-7	TRBV27	many	TGTGCCAGCAGTTTGCGGGACAGTACCTACGAGCAGTACTTC	CASSLRDSTYEQYF
TRBD2	TRBJ2-5	TRBV6-5	.	TGTGCCAGCAGTTACGTACGGACTAGCGGTGGGGAGACCCAGTACTTC	CASSYVRTSGGETQYF
TRBD2	TRBJ2-2	TRBV7-2	few	TGTGCCAGCAGTCGGACTAGCATGAACACCGGGGAGCTGTTTTTT	CASSRTSMNTGELFF
.	TRBJ2-1	TRBV4-1	.	TGCGCCAGCAGCCAACCGAGTGGAGGTCCTCAGCTAGCGTTTAACAATGAGCAGTTCTTC	CASSQPSGGPQLAFNNEQFF
TRBD2	TRBJ2-2	TRBV11-3	.	TGTGCCAGCAGCTATGGCGGGGGGACCGGGGAGCTGTTTTTT	CASSYGGGTGELFF
TRBD2	TRBJ2-1	TRBV28	many	TGTGCCAGCAGGCACGGGACTAGCGAAACGAATGAGCAGTTCTTC	CASRHGTSETNEQFF
TRBD2	TRBJ2-3	TRBV6-5	.	TGTGCCGAACGGGGACTAGCTTCAGATACGCAGTATTTT	CAERGLASDTQYF
TRBD2	TRBJ2-1	TRBV3-1/TRBV3-2	.	TGTGCCAGCAGCCAAGTTCTAGCGGGAGGGGATGAGCAGTTCTTC	CASSQVLAGGDEQFF
.	TRBJ1-1	TRBV6-5	few	TGTGCCAGCAGTAAGACTGGCGGTGAAGCTTTCTTT	CASSKTGGEAFF
.	TRBJ2-3	TRBV10-2	.	TGCGCCAGCAGTGAAATAGGGAGGAGGACAGATACGCAGTATTTT	CASSEIGRRTDTQYF
.	TRBJ1-2	TRBV5-1	.	TGCGCCAGCAGCTTGGTGGTTGGGAGCTATGGCTACACCTTC	CASSLVVGSYGYTF
.	TRBJ2-7	TRBV6-5	.	TGTGCCAGCTGCTCCCTGCTGGAGGTTACCTACGAGCAGTACTTC	CASCSLLEVTYEQYF
.	TRBJ2-1	TRBV19	once	TGTGCCAGTACTATATCTATACAGGGAGGGGTTTACAATGAGCAGTTCTTC	CASTISIQGGVYNEQFF
.	TRBJ2-2	TRBV6-5	.	TGTGCCAGCGGGTCGGGAGACCCGACCGGGGAGCTGTTTTTT	CASGSGDPTGELFF
TRBD2	TRBJ2-3	TRBV7-2	.	TGTGCCAGCAGCTCCCCCAATTTAGCGGGAGTAGATACGCAGTATTTT	CASSSPNLAGVDTQYF